A selection of T cell receptor beta chains follows, all from one sample in a study of blood T cell repertoires in COVID-19. The protocol was immunoSEQ multiplex PCR, while the TCRdb copy is restricted to in-frame clones and leaves out a portion. The table has about 250,000 clones, approximately 90% seen once. Input material: peripheral blood. These receptors were collected from a man between 18 and 35 years old with active or convalescent COVID-19. The conserved cysteine and the conserved F or W are not part of the CDR3 here. Each record gives: V gene, J gene, CDR3 protein.

TRBV12-3/TRBV12-4	TRBJ1-5	ASSTGLQPQH
TRBV4-1	TRBJ1-5	ASSQGTGVLNQPQH
TRBV7-2	TRBJ1-1	ASSSRQGMSEAF
TRBV27	TRBJ2-1	ASSLLVAGGHDIPSYNEQF
TRBV7-2	TRBJ2-1	ASSLDGAGLGEQF
TRBV28	TRBJ1-2	ASSLLGGAEGYT
TRBV6-6	TRBJ1-1	ASSYQNREAF
TRBV21-1	TRBJ1-2	ASSKEGINYGYT
TRBV7-2	TRBJ2-1	ASSVLNRGEQF
TRBV29-1	TRBJ2-7	SVGQGDYEQY
TRBV9	TRBJ1-2	ASSVDGGIYT
TRBV5-1	TRBJ2-7	ASSLGGQGRRLEQY
TRBV9	TRBJ2-6	ASSQTGQAISGANVLT
TRBV11-3	TRBJ1-2	ASMRPGQGAYYGYT
TRBV6-5	TRBJ2-5	ASSPGTGGGETQY
TRBV27	TRBJ2-1	ASKTSNEQF
TRBV5-6	TRBJ1-4	ASSRGVQGEKLF
TRBV6-2/TRBV6-3	TRBJ2-7	ASSYLLGFRGSGEQY
TRBV7-2	TRBJ2-2	ASSLSYRVVTGELF
TRBV29-1	TRBJ1-2	SVEASRGYHYGYT
TRBV7-3	TRBJ2-3	ASSLAGGPADTQY
TRBV18	TRBJ2-1	ASSQYLAGGQNEQF
TRBV30	TRBJ1-5	AWSVLRGRGQPQH
TRBV27	TRBJ2-6	ATHRGFSSGANVLT
TRBV9	TRBJ1-6	ASSVTLDPLDSGPLH
TRBV19	TRBJ1-1	ASRLGTGTNTEAF
TRBV9	TRBJ2-1	ASSATAGEGYNEQF
TRBV6-2/TRBV6-3	TRBJ1-1	ASSYVQGGTGTEAF
TRBV6-5	TRBJ1-2	ASSRIAGGNYGYT
TRBV7-9	TRBJ1-2	ASSQPPGTAIPYGYT
TRBV4-1	TRBJ2-3	ASSQGLMQY
TRBV9	TRBJ1-2	ASSVAGQGGGGYT
TRBV18	TRBJ1-1	ASSPNRVNTEAF
TRBV7-2	TRBJ1-1	ASSLTGSPEAF
TRBV25-1	TRBJ2-1	ASSAGQVWNEQF
TRBV5-6	TRBJ2-1	ASSWAGTGVNEQF
TRBV6-5	TRBJ2-3	ASSPSGVGTQY
TRBV7-9	TRBJ2-3	ASSPGQGGDTQY